This T cell receptor (beta chain) was found in a study of T cells after yellow fever vaccination. V shed 8 bases, J shed 7 bases, and the junction held 5 bases outside the gene matches. The CDR3 is 13 residues long. Germline V gene data show CDR1 as MNHEY and CDR2 as SVGEGT. Researchers made TCR cDNA using 5'RACE template switching, and this step added a universal primer site and UMIs. TCRdb reanalysed the 5' RACE reads using MiXCR and keeps one entry per CDR3 protein. The table records about 330,000 distinct CDR3 sequences, 7% to 10% of them present only once. This rearrangement joins TRBV6-2 or TRBV6-3 to TRBJ1-4, with 9 bases identical to TRBD1. This sequence originates from a man between 18 and 35 years old who received the YFV17D yellow fever vaccine. The sample in question was PBMCs, obtained around 45 days after the first yellow fever vaccination. For the CDR3, the DNA is TGTGCCAGCGTGGGACAGGGTGCTGAAAAACTGTTTTTT. Protein: CASVGQGAEKLFF.